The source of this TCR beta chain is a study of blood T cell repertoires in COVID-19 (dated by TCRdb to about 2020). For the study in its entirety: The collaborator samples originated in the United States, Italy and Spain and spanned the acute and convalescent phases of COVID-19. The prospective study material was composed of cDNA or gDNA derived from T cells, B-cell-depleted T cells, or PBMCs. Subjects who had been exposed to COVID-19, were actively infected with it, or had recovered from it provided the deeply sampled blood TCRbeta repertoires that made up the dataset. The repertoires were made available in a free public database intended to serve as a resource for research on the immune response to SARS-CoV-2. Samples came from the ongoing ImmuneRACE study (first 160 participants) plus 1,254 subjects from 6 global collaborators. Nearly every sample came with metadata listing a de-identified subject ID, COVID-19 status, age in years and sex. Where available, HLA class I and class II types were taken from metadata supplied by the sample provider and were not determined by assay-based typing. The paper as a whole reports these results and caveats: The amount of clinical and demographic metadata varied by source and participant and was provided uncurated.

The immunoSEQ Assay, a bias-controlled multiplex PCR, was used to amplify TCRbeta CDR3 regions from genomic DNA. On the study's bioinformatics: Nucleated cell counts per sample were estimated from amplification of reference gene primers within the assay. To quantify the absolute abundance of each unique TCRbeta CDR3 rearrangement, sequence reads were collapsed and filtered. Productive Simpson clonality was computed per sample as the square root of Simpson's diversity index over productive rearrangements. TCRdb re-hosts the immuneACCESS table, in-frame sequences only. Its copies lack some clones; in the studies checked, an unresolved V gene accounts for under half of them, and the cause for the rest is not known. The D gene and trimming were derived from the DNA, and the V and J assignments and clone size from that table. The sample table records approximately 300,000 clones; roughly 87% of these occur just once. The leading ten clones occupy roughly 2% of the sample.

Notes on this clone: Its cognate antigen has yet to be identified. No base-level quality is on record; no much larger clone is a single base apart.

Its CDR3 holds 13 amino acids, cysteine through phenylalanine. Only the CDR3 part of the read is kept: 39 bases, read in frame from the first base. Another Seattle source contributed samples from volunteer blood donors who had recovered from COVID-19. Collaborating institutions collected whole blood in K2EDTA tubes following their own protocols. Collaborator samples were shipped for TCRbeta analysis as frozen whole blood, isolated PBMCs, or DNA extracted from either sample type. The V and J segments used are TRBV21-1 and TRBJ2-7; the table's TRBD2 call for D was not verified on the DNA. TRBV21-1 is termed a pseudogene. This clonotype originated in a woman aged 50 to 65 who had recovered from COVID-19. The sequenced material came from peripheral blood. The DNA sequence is TGTGCCAGCAGCAAAGAGAGAAGATTCGAGCAGTACTTC. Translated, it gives CASSKERRFEQYF.